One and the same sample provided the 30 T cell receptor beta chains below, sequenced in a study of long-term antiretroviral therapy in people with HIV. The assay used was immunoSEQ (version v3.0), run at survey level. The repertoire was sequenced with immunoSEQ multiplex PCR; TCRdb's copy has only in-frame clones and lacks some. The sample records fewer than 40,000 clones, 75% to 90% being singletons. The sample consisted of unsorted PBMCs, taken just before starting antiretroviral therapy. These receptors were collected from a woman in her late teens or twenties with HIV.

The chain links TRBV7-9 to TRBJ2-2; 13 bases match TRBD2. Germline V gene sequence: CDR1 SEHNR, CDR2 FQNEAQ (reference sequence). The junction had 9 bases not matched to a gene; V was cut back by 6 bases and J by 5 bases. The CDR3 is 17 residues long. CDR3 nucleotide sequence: TGTGCCAGCAGAGATTGGACTAGCGGGAGTGGGACCGGGGAGCTGTTTTTT. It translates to CASRDWTSGSGTGELFF. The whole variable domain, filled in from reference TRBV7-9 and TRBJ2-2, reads DTGVSQNPRHKITKRGQNVTFRCDPISEHNRLYWYRQTLGQGPEFLTYFQNEAQLEKSRLLSDRFSAERPKGSFSTLEIQRTEQGDSAMYLCASRDWTSGSGTGELFFGEGSRLTVL.

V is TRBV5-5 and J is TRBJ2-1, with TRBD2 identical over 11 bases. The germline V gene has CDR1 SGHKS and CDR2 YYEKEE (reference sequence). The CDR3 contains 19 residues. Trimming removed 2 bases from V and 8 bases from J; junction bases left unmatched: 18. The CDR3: CASSLSQLSGRVAYDEQFF. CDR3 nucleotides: TGTGCCAGCAGCTTAAGTCAGCTTAGCGGGAGGGTAGCTTATGATGAGCAGTTCTTC.

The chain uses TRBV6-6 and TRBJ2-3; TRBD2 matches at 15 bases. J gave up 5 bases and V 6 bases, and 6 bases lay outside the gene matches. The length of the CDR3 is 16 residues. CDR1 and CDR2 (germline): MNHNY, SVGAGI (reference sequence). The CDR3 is CASSLGLAGGRDTQYF. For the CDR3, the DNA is TGTGCCAGCAGCCTCGGACTAGCGGGAGGGCGAGATACGCAGTATTTT.

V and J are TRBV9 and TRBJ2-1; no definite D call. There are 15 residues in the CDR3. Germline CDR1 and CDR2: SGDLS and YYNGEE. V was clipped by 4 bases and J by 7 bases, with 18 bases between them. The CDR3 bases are TGTGCCAGCAGCCCCACCGCGGTTCCCACAAATGAGCAGTTCTTC. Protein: CASSPTAVPTNEQFF.

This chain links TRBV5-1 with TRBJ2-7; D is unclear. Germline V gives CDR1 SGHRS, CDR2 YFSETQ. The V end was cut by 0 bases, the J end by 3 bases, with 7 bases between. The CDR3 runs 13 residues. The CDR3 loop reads CASSLVFDYEQYF. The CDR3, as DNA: TGCGCCAGCAGCTTGGTGTTCGACTACGAGCAGTACTTC.

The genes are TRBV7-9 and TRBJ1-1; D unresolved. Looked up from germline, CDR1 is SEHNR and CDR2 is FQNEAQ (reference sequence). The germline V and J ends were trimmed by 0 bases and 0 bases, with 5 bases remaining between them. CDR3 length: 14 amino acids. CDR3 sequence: CASSLAPMNTEAFF. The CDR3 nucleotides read TGTGCCAGCAGCTTAGCCCCGATGAACACTGAAGCTTTCTTT.

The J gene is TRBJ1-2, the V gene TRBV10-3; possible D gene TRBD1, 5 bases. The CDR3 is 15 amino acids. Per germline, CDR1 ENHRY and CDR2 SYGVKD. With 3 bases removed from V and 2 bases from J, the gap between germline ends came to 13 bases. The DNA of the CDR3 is TGTGCCATCAGTGATGGGGCGATGGGGAACTATGGCTACACCTTC. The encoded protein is CAISDGAMGNYGYTF.

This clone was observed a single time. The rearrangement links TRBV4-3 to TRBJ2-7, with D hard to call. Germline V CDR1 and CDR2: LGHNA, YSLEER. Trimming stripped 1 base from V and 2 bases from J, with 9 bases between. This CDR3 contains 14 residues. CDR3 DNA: TGCGCCAGCAGCCAAGTGGAGAACCCCTACGAGCAGTACTTC. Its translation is CASSQVENPYEQYF.

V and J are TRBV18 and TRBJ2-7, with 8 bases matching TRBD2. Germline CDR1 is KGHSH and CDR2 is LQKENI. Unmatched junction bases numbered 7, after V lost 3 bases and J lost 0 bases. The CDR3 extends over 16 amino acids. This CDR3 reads CASSPPGTRPSYEQYF. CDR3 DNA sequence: TGTGCCAGCTCACCCCCCGGGACTAGACCCTCCTACGAGCAGTACTTC.

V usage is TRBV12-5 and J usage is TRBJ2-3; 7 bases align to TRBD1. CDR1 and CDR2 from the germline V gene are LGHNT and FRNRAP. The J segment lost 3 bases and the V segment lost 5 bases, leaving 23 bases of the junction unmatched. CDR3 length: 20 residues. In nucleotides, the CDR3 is TGTGCTAGTGGTAGCCGCCCCGACAGGGTCCCCTTAGTAGGGACAGATACGCAGTATTTT. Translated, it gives CASGSRPDRVPLVGTDTQYF.

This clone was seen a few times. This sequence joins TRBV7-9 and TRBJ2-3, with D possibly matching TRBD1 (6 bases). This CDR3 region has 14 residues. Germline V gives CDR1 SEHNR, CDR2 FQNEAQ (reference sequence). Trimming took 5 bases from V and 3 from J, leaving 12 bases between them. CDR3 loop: CASSQGWGTDTQYF. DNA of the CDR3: TGTGCCAGCAGCCAGGGGTGGGGAACAGATACGCAGTATTTT.

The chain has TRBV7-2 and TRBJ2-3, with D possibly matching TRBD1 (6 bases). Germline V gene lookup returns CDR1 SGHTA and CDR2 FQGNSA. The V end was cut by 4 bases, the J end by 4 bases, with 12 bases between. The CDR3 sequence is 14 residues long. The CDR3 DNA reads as TGTGCCAGCAGCTCAGGGGTGGTGGCAGATACGCAGTATTTT. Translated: CASSSGVVADTQYF.

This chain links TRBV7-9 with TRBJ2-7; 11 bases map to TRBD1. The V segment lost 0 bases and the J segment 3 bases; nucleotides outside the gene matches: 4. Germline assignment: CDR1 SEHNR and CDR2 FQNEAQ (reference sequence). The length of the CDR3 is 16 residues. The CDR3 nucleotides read TGTGCCAGCAGCTTAGCTTTTGGGACAGGGGGCTACGAGCAGTACTTC. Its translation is CASSLAFGTGGYEQYF.

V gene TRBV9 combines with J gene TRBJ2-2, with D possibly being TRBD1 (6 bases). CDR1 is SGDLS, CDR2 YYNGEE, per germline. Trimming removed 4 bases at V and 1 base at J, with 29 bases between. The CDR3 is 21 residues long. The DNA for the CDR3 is TGTGCCAGCAGCAATCCCCGGGACAACGGTCACCCCCTGGAGAACACCGGGGAGCTGTTTTTT. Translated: CASSNPRDNGHPLENTGELFF.

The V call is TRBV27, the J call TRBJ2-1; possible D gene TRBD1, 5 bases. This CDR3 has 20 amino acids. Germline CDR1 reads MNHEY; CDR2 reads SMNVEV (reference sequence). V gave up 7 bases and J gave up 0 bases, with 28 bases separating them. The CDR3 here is CASKRAKGFGSASSYNEQFF. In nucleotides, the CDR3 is TGTGCCAGCAAACGGGCGAAGGGGTTCGGTTCTGCAAGCTCCTACAATGAGCAGTTCTTC.

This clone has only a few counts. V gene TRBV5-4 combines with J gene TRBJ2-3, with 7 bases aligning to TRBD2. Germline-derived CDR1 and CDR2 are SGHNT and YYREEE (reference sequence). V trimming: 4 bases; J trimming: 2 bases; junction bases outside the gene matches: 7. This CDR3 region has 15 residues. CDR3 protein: CASSKWGGVTDTQYF. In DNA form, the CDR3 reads TGTGCCAGCAGCAAATGGGGGGGAGTCACAGATACGCAGTATTTT.

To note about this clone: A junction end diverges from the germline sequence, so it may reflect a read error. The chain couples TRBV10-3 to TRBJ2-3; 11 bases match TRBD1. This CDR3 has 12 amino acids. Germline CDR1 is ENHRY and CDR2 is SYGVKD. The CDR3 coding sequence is TGTGCCATCAGTGAGTTGGGGGGACAGGGGGATTTT. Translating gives CAISELGGQGDF.

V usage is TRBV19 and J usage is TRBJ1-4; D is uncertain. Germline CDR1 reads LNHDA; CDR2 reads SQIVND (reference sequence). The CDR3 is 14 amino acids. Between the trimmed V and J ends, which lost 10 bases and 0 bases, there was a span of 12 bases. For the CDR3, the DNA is TGTGCCACTTCCCTTACTGCAACTAATGAAAAACTGTTTTTT. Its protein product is CATSLTATNEKLFF.

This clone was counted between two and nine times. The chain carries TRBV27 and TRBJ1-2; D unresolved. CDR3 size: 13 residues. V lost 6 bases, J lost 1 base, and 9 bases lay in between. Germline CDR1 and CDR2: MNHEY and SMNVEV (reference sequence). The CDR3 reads CASRGKSNYGYTF. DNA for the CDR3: TGTGCCAGCAGGGGGAAGAGTAACTATGGCTACACCTTC.

The CDR3 is CASSQTVLANYGYTF. In DNA form, the CDR3 reads TGTGCCAGCAGTCAGACAGTTTTAGCTAACTATGGCTACACCTTC. V and J are TRBV2 and TRBJ1-2; TRBD1 might be the D (5 bases). The V end lost 5 bases, the J end lost 0 bases, and 13 bases lay between the germline ends. The V gene's germline CDR1 is SNHLY and CDR2 FYNNEI. This CDR3 contains 15 residues.

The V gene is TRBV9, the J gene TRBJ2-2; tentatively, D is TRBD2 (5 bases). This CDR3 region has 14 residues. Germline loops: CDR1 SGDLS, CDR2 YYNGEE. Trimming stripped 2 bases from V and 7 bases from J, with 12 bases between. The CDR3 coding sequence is TGTGCCAGCAGCGTTACGGCCGGGGACGGGGAGCTGTTTTTT. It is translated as CASSVTAGDGELFF.

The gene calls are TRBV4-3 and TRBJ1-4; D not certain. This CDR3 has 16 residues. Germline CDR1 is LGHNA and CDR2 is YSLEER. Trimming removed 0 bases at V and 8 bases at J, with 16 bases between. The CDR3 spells CASSQDKDPLGEKLFF. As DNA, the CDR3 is TGCGCCAGCAGCCAAGATAAGGACCCCCTGGGGGAAAAACTGTTTTTT.

CDR3 nucleotides: TGTGCCAGCAGTCGGGCAGCGGGAGCTCCCCTTTCCTACGAGCAGTACTTC. Protein product: CASSRAAGAPLSYEQYF. The rearrangement uses TRBV7-6 and TRBJ2-7; 8 positions agree with TRBD2. The CDR3 has 17 residues. Losses at the gene ends were 6 bases for V and 1 base for J; bases not matched to a gene: 14. In germline, CDR1 is SGHVS, CDR2 FNYEAQ.

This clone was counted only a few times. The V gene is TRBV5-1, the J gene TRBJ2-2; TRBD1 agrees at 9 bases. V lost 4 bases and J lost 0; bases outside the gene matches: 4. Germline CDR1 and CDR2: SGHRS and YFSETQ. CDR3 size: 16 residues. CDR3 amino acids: CASSAGQGPNTGELFF. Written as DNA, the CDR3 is TGCGCCAGCAGCGCGGGACAGGGTCCGAACACCGGGGAGCTGTTTTTT.

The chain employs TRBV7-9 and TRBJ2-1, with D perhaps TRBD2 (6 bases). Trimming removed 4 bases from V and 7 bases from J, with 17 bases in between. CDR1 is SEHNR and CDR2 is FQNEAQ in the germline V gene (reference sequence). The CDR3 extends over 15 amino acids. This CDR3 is CASSSDYPPGNEQFF. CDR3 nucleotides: TGTGCCAGCAGCTCGGACTACCCCCCGGGGAATGAGCAGTTCTTC.

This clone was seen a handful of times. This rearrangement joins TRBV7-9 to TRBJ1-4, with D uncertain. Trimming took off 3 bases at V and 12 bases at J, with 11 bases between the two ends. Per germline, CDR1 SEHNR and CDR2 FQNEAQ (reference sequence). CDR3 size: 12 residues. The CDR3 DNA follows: TGTGCCAGCAGCTTGAATGGGAGGGAACTGTTTTTT. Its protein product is CASSLNGRELFF.

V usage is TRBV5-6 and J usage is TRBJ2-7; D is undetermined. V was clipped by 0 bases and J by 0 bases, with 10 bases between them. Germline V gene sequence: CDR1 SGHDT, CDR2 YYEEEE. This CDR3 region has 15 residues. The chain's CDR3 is CASSLGPSNSYEQYF. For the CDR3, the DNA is TGTGCCAGCAGCTTGGGACCCTCCAACTCCTACGAGCAGTACTTC.

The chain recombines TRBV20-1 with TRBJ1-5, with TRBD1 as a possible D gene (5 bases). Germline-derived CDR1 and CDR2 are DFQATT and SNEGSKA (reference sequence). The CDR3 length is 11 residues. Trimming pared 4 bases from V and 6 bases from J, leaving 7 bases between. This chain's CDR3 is CSATGSQPQHF. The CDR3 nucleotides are TGCAGTGCTACAGGGAGTCAGCCCCAGCATTTT.

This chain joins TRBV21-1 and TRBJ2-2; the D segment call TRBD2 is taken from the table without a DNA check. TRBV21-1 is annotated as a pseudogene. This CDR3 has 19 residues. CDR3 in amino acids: CASSKALLAGRSDTGELFF. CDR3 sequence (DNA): TGTGCCAGCAGCAAAGCGCTGCTAGCGGGACGATCGGACACCGGGGAGCTGTTTTTT.

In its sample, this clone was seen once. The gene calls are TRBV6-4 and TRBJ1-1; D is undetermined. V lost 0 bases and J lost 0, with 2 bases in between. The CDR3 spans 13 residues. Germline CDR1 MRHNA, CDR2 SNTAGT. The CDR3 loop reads CASSDSMNTEAFF. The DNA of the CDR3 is TGTGCCAGCAGTGACTCGATGAACACTGAAGCTTTCTTT.